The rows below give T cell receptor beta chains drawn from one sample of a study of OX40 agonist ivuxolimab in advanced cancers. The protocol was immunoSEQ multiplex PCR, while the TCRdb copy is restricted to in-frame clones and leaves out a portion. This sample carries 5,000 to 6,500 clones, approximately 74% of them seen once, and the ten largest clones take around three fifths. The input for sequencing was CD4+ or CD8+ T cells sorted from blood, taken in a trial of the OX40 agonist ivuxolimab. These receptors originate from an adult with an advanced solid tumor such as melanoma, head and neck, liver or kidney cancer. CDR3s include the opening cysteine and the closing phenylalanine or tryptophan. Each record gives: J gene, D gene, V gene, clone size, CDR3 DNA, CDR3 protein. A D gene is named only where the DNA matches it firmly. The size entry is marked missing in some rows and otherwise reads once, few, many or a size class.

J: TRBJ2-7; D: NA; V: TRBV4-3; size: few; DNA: TGCGCCAGCAGCCAAGACTTCAGGGGTACCTACGAGCAGTACTTC; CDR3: CASSQDFRGTYEQYF
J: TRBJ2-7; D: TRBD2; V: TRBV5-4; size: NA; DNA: TGTGCCAGCAGCGCCGGGACTAGCCTTTGGGAGCAGTACTTC; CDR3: CASSAGTSLWEQYF
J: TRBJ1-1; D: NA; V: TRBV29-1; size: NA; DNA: TGCAGCGCCGTTGGAAACACTGAAGCTTTCTTT; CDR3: CSAVGNTEAFF
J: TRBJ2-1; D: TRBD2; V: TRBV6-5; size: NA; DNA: TGTGCCAGCGCGGGAGTGGGTAATGAGCAGTTCTTC; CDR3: CASAGVGNEQFF
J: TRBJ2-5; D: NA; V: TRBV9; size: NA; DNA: TGTGCCAGCAGCGTCTCTGGGACTTTTGGGGAGACCCAGTACTTC; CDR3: CASSVSGTFGETQYF
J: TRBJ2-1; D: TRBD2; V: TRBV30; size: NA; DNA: TGTGCCTGGAACATCGGCGGGAGGGCCCATGAGCAGTTCTTC; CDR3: CAWNIGGRAHEQFF
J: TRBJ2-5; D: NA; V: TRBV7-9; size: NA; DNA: TGTGCCAGCAGCTTAAGAGGTAGACGGACACGGGAGACCCAGTACTTC; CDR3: CASSLRGRRTRETQYF
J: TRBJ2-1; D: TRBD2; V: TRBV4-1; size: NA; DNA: TGCGCCAGCAGCCAAGCCTCCGGGACTAGCGGAGGGCAGTTCTTC; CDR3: CASSQASGTSGGQFF
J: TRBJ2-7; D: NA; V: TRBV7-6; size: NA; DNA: TGTGCCAGCAGCTTAAGGCTAATAGGCGAGCAGTACTTC; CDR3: CASSLRLIGEQYF
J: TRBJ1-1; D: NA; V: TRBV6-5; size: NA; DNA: TGTGCCACCAGTGGGGAGGTGAACACTGAAGCTTTCTTT; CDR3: CATSGEVNTEAFF
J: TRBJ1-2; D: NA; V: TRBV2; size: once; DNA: TGTGCCAGCAGTGTTATGGCGGCTAACTATGGCTACACCTTC; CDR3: CASSVMAANYGYTF
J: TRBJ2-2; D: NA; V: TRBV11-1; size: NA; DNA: TGTGCCAGCAGCTTAGTCATCGGGGAAAACACCGGGGAGCTGTTTTTT; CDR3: CASSLVIGENTGELFF
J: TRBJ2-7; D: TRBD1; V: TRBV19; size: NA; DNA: TGTGCCAGTAGTCCCGACAGGGCCCCCTCCTACGAGCAGTACTTC; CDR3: CASSPDRAPSYEQYF
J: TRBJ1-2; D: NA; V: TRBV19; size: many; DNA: TGTGCCACCCTATCCGTACAGGCCCATGGCTACACCTTC; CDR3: CATLSVQAHGYTF
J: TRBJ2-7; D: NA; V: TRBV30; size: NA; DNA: TGTGCCTGGAGTGTAGGAAAAGGGTACGAGCAGTACTTC; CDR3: CAWSVGKGYEQYF
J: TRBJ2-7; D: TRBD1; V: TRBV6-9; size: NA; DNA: TGTGCCAGCAGTTACGGGACAGACGAGCAGTACTTC; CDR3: CASSYGTDEQYF
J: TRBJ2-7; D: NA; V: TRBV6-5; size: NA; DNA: TGTGCCAGCAGTTACTCGGGGAGCCTCGACGAGCAGTACTTC; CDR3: CASSYSGSLDEQYF
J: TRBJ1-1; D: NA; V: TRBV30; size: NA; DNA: TGTGCCCGGCGGGGGAACACTGAAGCTTTCTTT; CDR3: CARRGNTEAFF
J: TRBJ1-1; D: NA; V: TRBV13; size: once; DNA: TGTGCCAGCACCACGGGGACGAACACTGAAGCTTTCTTT; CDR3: CASTTGTNTEAFF
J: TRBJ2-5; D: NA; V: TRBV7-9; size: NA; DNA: TGTGCCAGCAGCTCCCCTCTCCGGGCTAGCGAGGATTGGGAGACCCAGTACTTC; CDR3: CASSSPLRASEDWETQYF
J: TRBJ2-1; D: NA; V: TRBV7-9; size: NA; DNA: TGTGCCAGCAGCTTAAAGGGGTACAATGAGCAGTTCTTC; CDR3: CASSLKGYNEQFF
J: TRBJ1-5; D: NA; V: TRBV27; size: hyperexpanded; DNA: TGTGCCAGCAGTTTAGCCGCGAGACGGCCCCAGCATTTT; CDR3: CASSLAARRPQHF
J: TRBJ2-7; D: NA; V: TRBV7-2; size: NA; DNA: TGTGCCAGCAGCCCTCCTGAGAGCAGGGGCCCCTACGAGCAGTACTTC; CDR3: CASSPPESRGPYEQYF
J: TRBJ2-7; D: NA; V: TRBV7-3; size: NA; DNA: TGTGCCAGCAGCTTAAAGGGCAGGGGAGTAGGGACTCCAACCTACGAGCAGTACTTC; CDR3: CASSLKGRGVGTPTYEQYF
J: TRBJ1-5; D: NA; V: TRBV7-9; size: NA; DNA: TGCGCCAGCAGCCAAGACCGGGCGCAGAGCAATCAGCCCCAGCATTTT; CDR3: CASSQDRAQSNQPQHF
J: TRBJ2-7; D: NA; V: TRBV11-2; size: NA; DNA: TGTGCCAGCAGCTTAGAATCCCCGGAGCAGTACTTC; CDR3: CASSLESPEQYF
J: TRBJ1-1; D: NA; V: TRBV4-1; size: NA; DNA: TGCGCCTCCAAGGGGGGGACCTCGAACACTGAAGCTTTCTTT; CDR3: CASKGGTSNTEAFF
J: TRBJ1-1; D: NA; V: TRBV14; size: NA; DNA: TGTGCCAGCAGCCAAGACGGGGGGGTGGCTGAAGCTTTCTTT; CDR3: CASSQDGGVAEAFF
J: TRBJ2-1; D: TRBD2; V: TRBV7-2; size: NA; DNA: TGTGCCAGCATCAGGAGCGGGGGACTGTTCTTC; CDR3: CASIRSGGLFF
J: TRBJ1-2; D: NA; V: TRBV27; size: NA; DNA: TGTGCCAGCAGCCCTGGGCAGCTTAATGGCTACACCTTC; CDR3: CASSPGQLNGYTF
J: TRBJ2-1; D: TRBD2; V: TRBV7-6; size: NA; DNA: TGTGCCAGCAGCCCCGGGACTAGCAGCCGGCAGTTCTTC; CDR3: CASSPGTSSRQFF
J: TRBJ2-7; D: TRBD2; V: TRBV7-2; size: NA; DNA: TGTGCCAGCAGCTTACACGGGAGGTCCTACGAGCAGTACTTC; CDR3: CASSLHGRSYEQYF
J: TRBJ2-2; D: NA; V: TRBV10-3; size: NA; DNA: TGTGCCATCAGTTTTGATATCACCGGGGAGCTGTTTTTT; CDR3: CAISFDITGELFF
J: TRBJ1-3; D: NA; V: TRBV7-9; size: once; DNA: TGTGCCGGGCAAACTACTGGAAACACCATATATTTT; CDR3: CAGQTTGNTIYF
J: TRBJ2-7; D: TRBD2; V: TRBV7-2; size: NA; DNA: TGTGCCAGCAGCCCCGGAGGAGCGGGAGGTTTCTCCTACGAGCAGTACTTC; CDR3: CASSPGGAGGFSYEQYF